These 11 T cell receptor beta chains were all obtained from the same sample, sequenced in a study of blood T cell repertoires in COVID-19. The repertoire was sequenced with immunoSEQ multiplex PCR; TCRdb's copy has only in-frame clones and lacks some. This sample has about 270,000 clones; around nine tenths occur once, and the top ten carry over 7.5%. The sample consisted of peripheral blood. The receptors originated from a middle-aged man who had recovered from COVID-19.

The chain couples TRBV7-9 to TRBJ1-2, with 10 bases that match TRBD1. Losses at the gene ends were 7 bases for V and 4 bases for J; bases not matched to a gene: 6. The CDR3 loop spans 14 amino acids. In germline, CDR1 is SEHNR, CDR2 FQNEAQ (reference sequence). For the CDR3, the DNA is TGTGCCAGCATCCTGGACAGGGGGGCCTATGGCTACACCTTC. As protein: CASILDRGAYGYTF.

This clone was picked up one time. The V and J genes are TRBV14 and TRBJ2-5, with a possible D match to TRBD2 (5 bases). This CDR3 has 17 amino acids. Trimming removed 3 bases from V and 2 bases from J, with 19 bases in between. Germline V lookup: CDR1 SGHDN, CDR2 FVKESK. CDR3 in amino acids: CASSQKILGSWQETQYF. CDR3 DNA: TGTGCCAGCAGCCAGAAGATCTTGGGGAGTTGGCAAGAGACCCAGTACTTC.

The chain joins TRBV7-6 to TRBJ2-1; a weak D match, TRBD2 (5 bases). V was trimmed by 2 bases and J by 8 bases, leaving 10 bases between them. Germline-derived CDR1 and CDR2 are SGHVS and FNYEAQ. The CDR3 extends over 13 amino acids. CDR3 residues: CASSLNTRDEQFF. The CDR3 DNA reads TGTGCCAGCAGCTTAAACACGAGGGATGAGCAGTTCTTC.

The CDR3 is CASSESWPGEQYF. CDR3 DNA: TGTGCCAGCAGTGAATCGTGGCCGGGCGAGCAGTACTTC. V is TRBV2 and J is TRBJ2-7, with D uncertain. Germline V gives CDR1 SNHLY, CDR2 FYNNEI. Trimming removed 2 bases from V and 6 bases from J, with 11 bases in between. The length of the CDR3 is 13 residues. The full variable domain, rest sourced from reference TRBV2 and TRBJ2-7, is EPEVTQTPSHQVTQMGQEVILRCVPISNHLYFYWYRQILGQKVEFLVSFYNNEISEKSEIFDDQFSVERPDGSNFTLKIRSTKLEDSAMYFCASSESWPGEQYFGPGTRLTVT.

The V and J genes are TRBV29-1 and TRBJ2-7; D not certain. V shed 4 bases and J shed 2 bases, with 9 bases lying between them. The CDR3 consists of 12 residues. Per germline, CDR1 SQVTM and CDR2 ANQGSEA. CDR3 sequence (DNA): TGCAGCGTTGTCTTAAACACCTACGAGCAGTACTTC. It is translated as CSVVLNTYEQYF.

V is TRBV13 and J is TRBJ1-1, with 8 positions matching TRBD1. The germline V gene has CDR1 PRHDT and CDR2 FYEKMQ (reference sequence). CDR3 length equals 14 residues. After removal of 5 bases from V and 5 bases from J, the junction contained 7 bases not matched to a gene. CDR3 bases: TGTGCCAGCAGCGGACAGGGTGGTCGGACTGAAGCTTTCTTT. Protein sequence: CASSGQGGRTEAFF. Filled out from reference TRBV13 and TRBJ1-1, the complete variable domain reads AAGVIQSPRHLIKEKRETATLKCYPIPRHDTVYWYQQGPGQDPQFLISFYEKMQSDKGSIPDRFSAQQFSDYHSELNMSSLELGDSALYFCASSGQGGRTEAFFGQGTRLTVV.

The genes are TRBV11-2 and TRBJ1-2; D possibly corresponds to TRBD1 (5 bases). This CDR3 has 15 residues. Trimming took off 5 bases at V and 2 bases at J, with 15 bases between the two ends. The V gene's germline CDR1 is SGHAT and CDR2 FQNNGV. CDR3 sequence reads: CASSAGRQLNYGYTF. The DNA of the CDR3 is TGTGCCAGCAGCGCAGGACGACAGTTAAACTATGGCTACACCTTC.

J is TRBJ2-7 and V is TRBV6-5; 13 bases align to TRBD2. Germline V gives CDR1 MNHEY, CDR2 SVGAGI. CDR3 length: 14 residues. With V trimmed by 6 bases and J by 7 bases, 6 bases remained unmatched. The CDR3 protein is CASSGLAGAGEQYF. CDR3 bases: TGTGCCAGCAGCGGACTAGCGGGAGCGGGTGAGCAGTACTTC.

Written as DNA, the CDR3 is TGTGCCAGCAGCTTAGGAGTAGCGGGGCCCACAGATACGCAGTATTTT. The encoded protein is CASSLGVAGPTDTQYF. V is TRBV11-2 and J is TRBJ2-3, with 8 bases that match TRBD2. Germline V lookup: CDR1 SGHAT, CDR2 FQNNGV. The CDR3 spans 16 residues. V shed 1 base and J 2 bases; nucleotides not matched to a gene: 5.

This clone came up a few times. The chain joins TRBV29-1 to TRBJ2-5, with a weak D call TRBD1 (6 bases). Trimming took 1 base from V and 2 from J, leaving 20 bases between them. Germline CDR1 is SQVTM and CDR2 is ANQGSEA. This CDR3 is 17 amino acids long. The CDR3 spells CSVEVGQQPWGQETQYF. In nucleotides, the CDR3 is TGCAGCGTTGAAGTAGGACAGCAACCATGGGGGCAAGAGACCCAGTACTTC.

This chain links TRBV19 with TRBJ1-4, with 10 bases fitting TRBD1. Unmatched junction bases numbered 6, after V lost 1 base and J lost 4 bases. This CDR3 comprises 17 residues. CDR1 is LNHDA, CDR2 SQIVND, per germline (reference sequence). CDR3 amino acids: CASSIGRQGAFNEKLFF. The CDR3 bases are TGTGCCAGTAGTATAGGAAGACAGGGGGCTTTTAATGAAAAACTGTTTTTT.